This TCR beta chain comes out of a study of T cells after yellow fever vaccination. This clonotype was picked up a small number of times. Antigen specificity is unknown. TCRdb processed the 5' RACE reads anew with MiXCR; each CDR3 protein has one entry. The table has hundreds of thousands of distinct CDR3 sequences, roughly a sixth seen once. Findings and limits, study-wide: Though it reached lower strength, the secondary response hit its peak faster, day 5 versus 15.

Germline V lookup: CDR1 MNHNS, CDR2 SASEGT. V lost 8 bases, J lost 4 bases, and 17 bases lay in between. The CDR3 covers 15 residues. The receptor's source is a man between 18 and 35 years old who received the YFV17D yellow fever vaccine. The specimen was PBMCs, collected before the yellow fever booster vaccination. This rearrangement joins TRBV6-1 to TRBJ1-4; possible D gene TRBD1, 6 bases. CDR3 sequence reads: CASEGEGQNNEKLFF. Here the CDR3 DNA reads TGTGCCAGCGAGGGTGAGGGACAAAATAATGAAAAACTGTTTTTT.